One and the same sample provided the 24 T cell receptor beta chains below, sequenced in a study of blood T cells in healthy people across ages. Through a sample-barcoded 5' primer and a J-beta primer mix, a second PCR was run for 7 to 11 cycles. TCRdb redid the calling of the 5' RACE reads with MiXCR, one entry per CDR3 protein. This sample yields about 1 million distinct CDR3 sequences, of which around 43% are seen a single time; approximately 19% belongs to the top ten. The sequencing input was blood. The receptors originated from a woman aged 55-70 years in good health.

The sample holds a few counts of this clonotype. This may arise from a read error, as a much more abundant clone is one base away. This sequence joins TRBV6-6 and TRBJ2-5; no definite D call. Per germline, CDR1 MNHNY and CDR2 SVGAGI (reference sequence). This CDR3 has 12 residues. The CDR3 region is CVSSNLYNEQYF. The CDR3 region has the DNA TGTGTCAGCAGTAACCTCTACAATGAGCAGTACTTC.

The chain couples TRBV11-2 to TRBJ2-2; maybe TRBD1 (5 bases). The V end was cut by 5 bases, the J end by 0 bases, with 16 bases between. Germline CDR1 SGHAT, CDR2 FQNNGV. The CDR3 is 17 amino acids. The CDR3 DNA sequence: TGTGCCAGCAGCCGTTTACGTTCAGGGTCGAACACCGGGGAGCTGTTTTTT. Encoded protein: CASSRLRSGSNTGELFF.

This chain joins TRBV13 and TRBJ2-7; 9 nucleotides line up with TRBD2. Germline V gene data show CDR1 as PRHDT and CDR2 as FYEKMQ (reference sequence). V trimming: 3 bases; J trimming: 0 bases; junction bases outside the gene matches: 3. The CDR3 loop spans 15 amino acids. The CDR3 DNA reads as TGTGCCAGCAGCTTTAGCGGGAGAGGCTCCTACGAGCAGTACTTC. Encoded protein: CASSFSGRGSYEQYF.

For this clonotype: This may come from a read error, since a much larger clone is one base off. CDR3 DNA sequence: TGCAGTGCCCGGTATTTCGACAATGGGCAGTTCTTC. It yields the protein CSARYFDNGQFF. V and J are TRBV20-1 and TRBJ2-1; D gene unclear. This CDR3 comprises 12 residues. Germline V gene data show CDR1 as DFQATT and CDR2 as SNEGSKA (reference sequence).

This clonotype was found many times. The V gene is TRBV7-8, the J gene TRBJ2-7; 9 bases map to TRBD2. With 5 bases clipped from V and 0 bases from J, the junction kept 8 bases outside the gene matches. This CDR3 spans 16 amino acids. Germline values: CDR1 SGHVS, CDR2 FQNEAQ. This CDR3 is CASSLGLAKSSYEQYF. CDR3 DNA sequence: TGTGCCAGCAGCCTCGGACTAGCGAAGAGCTCCTACGAGCAGTACTTC.

In DNA form, the CDR3 reads TGCAGCGTATCCGGGACAGCCTCCTACGAGCAGTACTTC. Its protein product is CSVSGTASYEQYF. J is TRBJ2-7 and V is TRBV29-1; 7 positions agree with TRBD1. CDR1 SQVTM and CDR2 ANQGSEA come from the germline V gene. Germline trimming cut 6 bases from V and 0 bases from J; bases unmatched to any gene: 5. The CDR3 runs 13 residues.

This rearrangement joins TRBV5-8 to TRBJ2-3, with a tentative D call TRBD2 (6 bases). The V and J ends lost 4 bases and 0 bases respectively, with 15 bases between them. The germline gives CDR1 SGHTS, CDR2 YDEGEE. The CDR3 loop spans 16 amino acids. CDR3 DNA: TGTGCCAGCAGCGATTGGAGGGGTCGGAGCACAGATACGCAGTATTTT. Translating it yields CASSDWRGRSTDTQYF.

CDR3 sequence reads: CASSLASRPGKQYF. CDR3 DNA: TGTGCCAGCAGCTTAGCGAGCAGGCCCGGGAAGCAGTACTTC. The chain joins TRBV7-2 to TRBJ2-7, with D maybe TRBD2 (5 bases). The CDR3 spans 14 residues. Looked up from germline, CDR1 is SGHTA and CDR2 is FQGNSA. V was clipped by 0 bases and J by 8 bases, with 14 bases between them.

The V gene is TRBV27, the J gene TRBJ2-5; 9 bases align to TRBD1. The J call is uncertain, as TRBJ2-7 better fits the DNA end. Germline V gives CDR1 MNHEY, CDR2 SMNVEV (reference sequence). The CDR3 is 14 amino acids. The CDR3, as DNA: TGTGCCAGCAGTCTGGACAGGGGAGACTACGAGCAGTACTTC. This gives the protein CASSLDRGDYEQYF.

This clonotype turned up a few times. This rearrangement joins TRBV27 to TRBJ2-1; TRBD2 is a possible D gene (5 bases). This CDR3 contains 14 residues. Trimming removed 3 bases from V and 3 bases from J, with 9 bases in between. Germline V lookup: CDR1 MNHEY, CDR2 SMNVEV (reference sequence). Here the CDR3 reads CASSFSADYNEQFF. In DNA, the CDR3 is TGTGCCAGCAGTTTTAGCGCCGACTACAATGAGCAGTTCTTC.

The rearrangement joins TRBV7-2 to TRBJ2-1; possible D gene TRBD2, 6 bases. This CDR3 has 12 residues. V was pared by 5 bases and J by 8 bases, with 10 bases between. The V gene's germline CDR1 is SGHTA and CDR2 FQGNSA. CDR3 sequence: CASSGGYHEQFF. DNA for the CDR3: TGTGCCAGCAGCGGAGGGTATCATGAGCAGTTCTTC.

The CDR3 spells CSASGQNGYTF. The CDR3 nucleotides read TGCAGCGCCTCGGGACAGAATGGCTACACCTTC. This chain uses TRBV29-1 with TRBJ1-2; 7 bases fit TRBD1. V lost 7 bases, J lost 6 bases, and 5 bases stayed unmatched. CDR1 is SQVTM, CDR2 ANQGSEA, per germline. This CDR3 is built from 11 residues.

The gene calls are TRBV12-3 or TRBV12-4 and TRBJ1-2; 7 bases are shared with TRBD1. CDR3 length: 14 residues. With V trimmed by 6 bases and J by 8 bases, 12 bases remained unmatched. In nucleotides, the CDR3 is TGTGCCAGCAGCTTTGTGGAGGGGGCCAGGGGCTACACCTTC. It yields the protein CASSFVEGARGYTF.

This sequence joins TRBV5-6 and TRBJ2-3; a weak D match, TRBD1 (5 bases). Germline loops: CDR1 SGHDT, CDR2 YYEEEE. This CDR3 contains 15 residues. Trimming removed 4 bases from V and 0 bases from J, with 12 bases in between. CDR3 bases: TGTGCCAGCAGCCCCATTGGGGCTAGCACAGATACGCAGTATTTT. Translating it yields CASSPIGASTDTQYF.

The chain joins TRBV10-3 to TRBJ2-7, with 8 bases matching TRBD2. The CDR3 sequence is 14 residues long. The V gene end was trimmed by 2 bases and the J gene end by 0 bases; junction bases not matched to a gene: 0. Germline V gene lookup returns CDR1 ENHRY and CDR2 SYGVKD. Here the CDR3 reads CAISELAGSYEQYF. CDR3 DNA sequence: TGTGCCATCAGTGAGCTAGCGGGCTCCTACGAGCAGTACTTC.

The V and J genes are TRBV6-2 or TRBV6-3 and TRBJ1-4; 8 bases are shared with TRBD1. From germline, CDR1 is MNHEY and CDR2 SVGEGT. The CDR3 runs to 14 residues. V gave up 8 bases and J gave up 5 bases; unmatched junction bases: 7. For the CDR3, the DNA is TGTGCCAGCGGATGGACAGGGCGAAATGAAAAACTGTTTTTT. It codes for CASGWTGRNEKLFF.

This clonotype was counted only a few times. This chain connects TRBV14 to TRBJ2-7; D gene uncertain. Trimming took 1 base from V and 3 from J, leaving 4 bases between them. CDR1 is SGHDN, CDR2 FVKESK, per germline. This CDR3 has 12 amino acids. CDR3 amino acids: CASSQAFYEQYF. CDR3 sequence (DNA): TGTGCCAGCAGCCAAGCCTTCTACGAGCAGTACTTC.

This clonotype was seen only a few times. The CDR3 nucleotides read TGCAGCGTTGATAGGGCCTACAGATCCTATGGCTACACCTTC. It encodes CSVDRAYRSYGYTF. V is TRBV29-1 and J is TRBJ1-2; the D is unclear. CDR1 is SQVTM and CDR2 is ANQGSEA in the germline V gene. This CDR3 has 14 amino acids. The V end was cut by 3 bases, the J end by 4 bases, with 15 bases between.

The chain employs TRBV20-1 and TRBJ2-3, with 8 bases fitting TRBD1. Germline V CDR1 and CDR2: DFQATT, SNEGSKA (reference sequence). The junction had 6 bases not matched to a gene; V was cut back by 4 bases and J by 0 bases. The CDR3 sequence is 15 residues long. The CDR3 is CSAISGTGSTDTQYF. In DNA, the CDR3 is TGCAGTGCTATCTCCGGGACAGGAAGCACAGATACGCAGTATTTT.

The table lists this clonotype with many counts. The chain recombines TRBV29-1 with TRBJ2-5, with TRBD2 as a possible D gene (5 bases). The CDR3 sequence is 13 residues long. Per germline, CDR1 SQVTM and CDR2 ANQGSEA. Trimming took 1 base from V and 2 from J, leaving 8 bases between them. The CDR3 sequence: CSVEARDQETQYF. CDR3 DNA sequence: TGCAGCGTTGAAGCACGGGATCAAGAGACCCAGTACTTC.

The chain employs TRBV20-1 and TRBJ2-5; 10 bases are a match to TRBD2. The CDR3 runs 13 residues. Trimming took 1 base from V and 7 from J; bases not matched to a gene: 3. Germline CDR1 and CDR2: DFQATT and SNEGSKA (reference sequence). The CDR3 region is CSARGPSGGTQYF. As DNA, the CDR3 is TGCAGTGCTAGAGGTCCTAGCGGGGGGACCCAGTACTTC.

This clonotype was seen a few times. V is TRBV11-1 and J is TRBJ2-5, with 9 bases lining up with TRBD2. V was clipped by 4 bases and J by 4 bases; unmatched bases: 13. The germline gives CDR1 SGHAT, CDR2 FQDESV (reference sequence). This CDR3 has 17 residues. CDR3 loop: CASSSGDSGSPSETQYF. In DNA form, the CDR3 reads TGTGCCAGCAGCTCAGGCGATAGCGGGAGCCCGTCAGAGACCCAGTACTTC. The full variable domain, in which reference TRBV11-1 and TRBJ2-5 provide the parts outside the CDR3, is EAEVAQSPRYKITEKSQAVAFWCDPISGHATLYWYRQILGQGPELLVQFQDESVVDDSQLPKDRFSAERLKGVDSTLKIQPAELGDSAMYLCASSSGDSGSPSETQYFGPGTRLLVL.

The CDR3 nucleotides are TGTGCCAGCAGTTTAGCCGGACTAGCGGGAGGGCCCTCCGAGCAGTACTTC. Translating gives CASSLAGLAGGPSEQYF. The chain carries TRBV12-3 or TRBV12-4 and TRBJ2-7, with 15 nucleotides matching TRBD2. V dropped 0 bases and J dropped 6; count of bases not matched to a gene: 6. This CDR3 has 17 amino acids.

The chain employs TRBV4-2 and TRBJ2-7; D is possibly TRBD2 (6 bases). The V gene lost 5 bases and the J gene lost 6 bases, with 17 bases spanning the gap. Looked up from germline, CDR1 is LGHNA and CDR2 is YNFKEQ. CDR3 size: 14 residues. Written as DNA, the CDR3 is TGTGCCAGCAGCGACAGTATTTGGCGGGGCGAGCAGTACTTC. Encoded protein: CASSDSIWRGEQYF.